This entry lists 20 T cell receptor beta chains sequenced from one sample in a study of shared clonotypes between healthy human individuals. Assay: immunoSEQ multiplex PCR; the TCRdb copy retains only in-frame clones and omits some. There are some 2,000,000 clones in the sample; approximately 94% occur only once, and over 0.1% lies in the top ten. Specimen: naive CD4+ T cells sorted from blood. Documented subset: CD45RA+ positively selected. These TCRs come from a man between 18 and 29 years old in good health.

As for this clone: This specimen includes other DNA sequences encoding the same CDR3. The V and J genes are TRBV5-1 and TRBJ2-2; the D is unclear. This CDR3 has 15 amino acids. Trimming stripped 1 base from V and 0 bases from J, with 7 bases between. CDR1 and CDR2 (germline): SGHRS, YFSETQ. The CDR3 is CASSLPGANTGELFF. Written as DNA, the CDR3 is TGCGCCAGCAGCTTGCCGGGTGCGAACACCGGGGAGCTGTTTTTT.

CDR3 coding DNA: TGTGCCAGCAGCTTGCCTCCCTTGCTTCAAGAGACCCAGTACTTC. As protein: CASSLPPLLQETQYF. The V and J genes are TRBV5-4 and TRBJ2-5, with D uncertain. Germline lookup yields CDR1 SGHNT and CDR2 YYREEE (reference sequence). With 1 base removed from V and 2 bases from J, the gap between germline ends came to 12 bases. The CDR3 is 15 residues long.

The chain links TRBV21-1 to TRBJ1-5; the table gives TRBD1 as D, unverified against the DNA. TRBV21-1 is reported as a pseudogene. The CDR3 is 19 amino acids. The CDR3 loop is CASNHNTPNEDRVKQPQHF. The CDR3 nucleotides are TGTGCCAGCAACCATAATACTCCTAATGAGGACAGGGTGAAACAGCCCCAGCATTTT.

V gene TRBV6-7 combines with J gene TRBJ2-4; 9 positions match TRBD1. TRBV6-7 is reported as an ORF; its role is uncertain. The V gene end was trimmed by 2 bases and the J gene end by 1 base; junction bases not matched to a gene: 6. CDR3 length equals 17 residues. CDR3 nucleotides: TGTGCCAGCAGTTACGGCAACAGGGGGCACGCCAAAAACATTCAGTACTTC. Translated, it gives CASSYGNRGHAKNIQYF.

This chain uses TRBV7-8 with TRBJ1-1; D ambiguous. This CDR3 is 14 amino acids long. Germline V gives CDR1 SGHVS, CDR2 FQNEAQ. The V end was cut by 5 bases, the J end by 4 bases, with 14 bases between. The CDR3 here is CASSPRAGSTEAFF. The CDR3 nucleotides read TGTGCCAGCAGCCCACGGGCGGGCAGCACTGAAGCTTTCTTT.

The V gene is TRBV11-2, the J gene TRBJ1-1, with 7 bases that match TRBD1. Germline assignment: CDR1 SGHAT and CDR2 FQNNGV. CDR3 length: 14 residues. V was pared by 5 bases and J by 1 base, with 4 bases of the junction left unmatched. The CDR3 here is CASSTSGGNTEAFF. As DNA, the CDR3 is TGTGCCAGCAGCACATCAGGGGGGAACACTGAAGCTTTCTTT.

The chain carries TRBV5-1 and TRBJ2-1; D is uncertain. This CDR3 has 14 residues. With 2 bases removed from V and 5 bases from J, the gap between germline ends came to 11 bases. Germline V gene sequence: CDR1 SGHRS, CDR2 YFSETQ. This chain's CDR3 is CASSLSGPNNEQFF. The CDR3 coding sequence is TGCGCCAGCAGCTTATCCGGTCCCAACAATGAGCAGTTCTTC.

The chain recombines TRBV28 with TRBJ1-1; tentative D call: TRBD1 (6 bases). The V end lost 6 bases, the J end lost 4 bases, and 12 bases lay between the germline ends. This CDR3 spans 13 amino acids. Germline-derived CDR1 and CDR2 are MDHEN and SYDVKM. CDR3 in amino acids: CASRKQGFTEAFF. The CDR3 coding sequence is TGTGCCAGCAGGAAACAGGGCTTCACTGAAGCTTTCTTT.

This clone was recorded once. The chain links TRBV27 to TRBJ1-6, with a weak D call TRBD1 (5 bases). The CDR3 has 16 residues. Germline-derived CDR1 and CDR2 are MNHEY and SMNVEV (reference sequence). V was trimmed by 3 bases and J by 12 bases, leaving 21 bases between them. The CDR3 DNA reads as TGTGCCAGCAGTTTTGTGCCCCACACCCTCGGGGGACCCCTCCACTTT. It specifies CASSFVPHTLGGPLHF.

The chain recombines TRBV10-3 with TRBJ2-5; tentatively, D is TRBD1 (6 bases). The CDR3 consists of 16 residues. Germline lookup yields CDR1 ENHRY and CDR2 SYGVKD. V lost 3 bases to trimming and J lost 5 bases, with 19 bases between them. DNA of the CDR3: TGTGCCATCAGTGAAAGGGGTGGCAGGGGTGGGGAGACCCAGTACTTC. This codes for CAISERGGRGGETQYF.

The chain couples TRBV5-8 to TRBJ1-5; D is undetermined. The V and J ends lost 2 bases and 1 base respectively, with 10 bases between them. This CDR3 spans 15 amino acids. CDR1 SGHTS and CDR2 YDEGEE come from the germline V gene. DNA of the CDR3: TGTGCCAGCAGCTTAATGGGCAGGAGCAATCAGCCCCAGCATTTT. This encodes CASSLMGRSNQPQHF.

CDR3 in DNA: TGTGCCAGCAGTGACCCGGGGGCCCCTAAGTACTTC. This encodes CASSDPGAPKYF. The rearrangement uses TRBV2 and TRBJ2-7; perhaps D is TRBD1 or TRBD2 (6 bases each). This CDR3 comprises 12 residues. CDR1 and CDR2 (germline): SNHLY, FYNNEI. Trimming shortened V by 3 bases and J by 11 bases, and 14 bases separated the two germline ends.

The rearrangement uses TRBV10-3 and TRBJ1-5, with 8 positions matching TRBD1. The CDR3 extends over 15 amino acids. CDR1 and CDR2 (germline): ENHRY, SYGVKD. With 3 bases clipped from V and 6 bases from J, the junction kept 7 bases outside the gene matches. The CDR3 nucleotides read TGTGCCATCAGTGATACAGGGGGTTCAAGTCAGCCCCAGCATTTT. Translated, it gives CAISDTGGSSQPQHF.

The J gene is TRBJ1-5, the V gene TRBV28, with a possible D match to TRBD1 (6 bases). Germline CDR1 and CDR2: MDHEN and SYDVKM. The CDR3 length is 17 residues. Trimming stripped 2 bases from V and 2 bases from J, with 16 bases between. This chain's CDR3 is CASSLIRSPGGNQPQHF. The CDR3, as DNA: TGTGCCAGCAGTTTAATTCGGTCTCCAGGGGGCAATCAGCCCCAGCATTTT.

V and J are TRBV14 and TRBJ2-5; D gene uncertain. Per germline, CDR1 SGHDN and CDR2 FVKESK. This CDR3 has 13 residues. Trimming stripped 8 bases from V and 1 base from J, with 11 bases between. The CDR3 DNA is TGTGCCAGCCGAACGGACCTCCAAGAGACCCAGTACTTC. Amino acids: CASRTDLQETQYF.

V is TRBV5-1 and J is TRBJ2-7, with a weak D call TRBD2 (5 bases). V was cut by 4 bases and J by 3 bases, with 14 bases left in between. This CDR3 has 14 residues. Per the germline V gene, CDR1 is SGHRS and CDR2 is YFSETQ. CDR3 DNA: TGCGCCAGCAGCCAAACCCCCGAGGGCTACGAGCAGTACTTC. Translated, it gives CASSQTPEGYEQYF.

The rearrangement links TRBV7-2 to TRBJ1-3, with 9 nucleotides matching TRBD1. J was trimmed by 4 bases and V by 0 bases; bases with no gene match: 4. Germline CDR1 reads SGHTA; CDR2 reads FQGNSA. The CDR3 totals 16 residues. The CDR3 nucleotides are TGTGCCAGCAGCTTAGCGCCGGGACAGGGAGGAAACACCATATATTTT. It codes for CASSLAPGQGGNTIYF.

The rearrangement joins TRBV7-8 to TRBJ1-2; D is perhaps TRBD1 (5 bases). Germline CDR1 reads SGHVS; CDR2 reads FQNEAQ. The CDR3 totals 15 residues. Trimming shortened V by 4 bases and J by 3 bases, and 15 bases separated the two germline ends. The CDR3 region has the DNA TGTGCCAGCAGCTCCCTCAGGGAGGGTGACTATGGCTACACCTTC. Its protein product is CASSSLREGDYGYTF.

This clone appeared a single time. The chain joins TRBV6-1 to TRBJ2-1, with no clear D. This CDR3 comprises 15 residues. Germline assignment: CDR1 MNHNS and CDR2 SASEGT. Trimming removed 7 bases at V and 5 bases at J, with 18 bases between. For the CDR3, the DNA is TGTGCCAGCACCCTTTTTGGCAGGAGCCACAATGAGCAGTTCTTC. Translation gives CASTLFGRSHNEQFF.

The genes are TRBV10-3 and TRBJ1-2, with 7 bases lining up with TRBD1. This CDR3 has 15 residues. V was pared by 6 bases and J by 0 bases, with 7 bases of the junction left unmatched. CDR1 and CDR2 from the germline V gene are ENHRY and SYGVKD. This CDR3 is CAIRTGQQANYGYTF. DNA for the CDR3: TGTGCCATCAGGACAGGGCAGCAGGCTAACTATGGCTACACCTTC.